Sequencing of this TCR beta chain was carried out in a study of early T cells in non-severe SARS-CoV-2 infection. The study's findings and limits: Reliance on VDJdb matching favored anti-spike CD8 responses; private and CD4 specificities were missed.

Unique molecular identifiers were added to individual cDNA molecules. TCRdb reanalysed the 5' RACE reads using MiXCR and keeps one entry per CDR3 protein. Of about 80,000 distinct CDR3 sequences listed, roughly 12% are singletons. Concerning this clonotype itself: What it binds is unknown. A much larger clone differs from this one at a single base, so this may be a read error.

Trimming left V 0 bases short and J 11 bases short, with 17 bases between. The CDR3 is 15 amino acids. Germline V gene sequence: CDR1 LNHNV, CDR2 YYDKDF (reference sequence). The chain is built from TRBV15 and TRBJ2-1; tentatively, D is TRBD1 (5 bases). The receptor's source is an adult who was a healthcare worker with PCR-confirmed SARS-CoV-2 infection or an uninfected control (not recorded which). The sequencing input was whole blood. CDR3 nucleotides: TGTGCCACCAGCAGAGATAGGGGCAGGATAGATAAGCAGTTCTTC. This codes for CATSRDRGRIDKQFF. Variable domain in full (rest from reference TRBV15 and TRBJ2-1): DAMVIQNPRYQVTQFGKPVTLSCSQTLNHNVMYWYQQKSSQAPKLLFHYYDKDFNNEADTPDNFQSRRPNTSFCFLDIRSPGLGDTAMYLCATSRDRGRIDKQFFGPGTRLTVL.